This T cell receptor (beta chain) was sequenced during a study of blood T cell dynamics during melanoma immunotherapy. Sample time point: week 3, after first cycle of checkpoint inhibitor. V lost 4 bases and J lost 0, with 9 bases in between. Germline-derived CDR1 and CDR2 are LGHNA and YNFKEQ. The CDR3 runs to 14 residues. The data were produced by immunoSEQ multiplex PCR, yet TCRdb's version contains in-frame clones alone and is incomplete. The sample records 6,000 or so clones, 80% being singletons. The TCR sequence derives from a human donor with melanoma. The J gene is TRBJ1-1, the V gene TRBV4-2; no clear D gene. The sequencing here drew on blood, taken from a patient treated with checkpoint blockade. CDR3 protein: CASSPGRVNTEAFF. The CDR3 region has the DNA TGTGCCAGCAGCCCCGGGAGGGTGAACACTGAAGCTTTCTTT.